The entry below gives a single T cell receptor beta chain sequence along with its context. Its antigen specificity is not known. Base qualities are not at hand, and no much larger clone is one base apart. TCR CDR3 regions were amplified from genomic DNA by multiplex PCR using the deep immunoSEQ assay. Genomic DNA extracted from each cell subset was distributed evenly over all wells of several immunoSEQ 96-well plates, and each plate served as one replicate. Each replicate PCR for sorted subsets received about 220 ng genomic DNA, equal to tens of thousands of T cell genomes. The purified libraries were quantified using a Qubit 3.0 fluorometer, sized with a Bioanalyzer 2100, and then quantified again using the KAPA Library Quantification kit. Every immunoSEQ 96-well plate was sequenced on a separate single-read 150-cycle Illumina NextSeq 550 flow cell. In the paper's pipeline: Because only junctional sequences without quality scores were contained in the immunoSEQ output, filtering matching that applied to full-length reads could not be performed. To assign V/J genes and CDR3, sequences were annotated using PyIR, a Python wrapper for IgBLAST v1.9, with IMGT germline references. Reads were filtered out if the reads had weak V/J assignments (E-value above 1e-6), no CDR3, stop codons, out-of-frame junctions, or ambiguous translated residues. A V3J clonotype was defined by an identical inferred V gene, J gene, and CDR3 amino acid sequence. To compute the percentage overlap between repertoires, the number of shared unique clonotypes was divided by the size of the smaller repertoire. Repertoire richness was assessed with RTK rarefaction, the Chao1 estimator, and Recon v2.1 estimates of unobserved clonotypes. Generation probabilities for all TCRbeta clonotypes obtained by the gDNA method from a handful of donors were computed using OLGA. The source is immuneACCESS, and TCRdb retained only in-frame sequences with V and J called. Part of the clones is not carried over; for the studies checked, unresolved V genes explain less than half of this, and the remainder is unexplained. The V and J calls and clone size were taken over from that table, and D and trimming were inferred from the DNA. The sample profile shows some 2.1 million clones; approximately 92% of them were found once. The ten largest clones represent around 1.7% of the sample.

Its CDR3 holds 15 amino acids, cysteine through phenylalanine. The retained sequence is limited to the CDR3, 45 bases, with the frame set at the first base. This specimen comes from a study of shared clonotypes between healthy human individuals (dated by TCRdb to about 2020). As for the study more broadly: The cohort included three men and a couple of women between 18 and 49 years of age. Per donor, three plates each were used for CD4 naive and CD4 memory, two for CD8 naive, and one for CD8 memory. Different laboratories and diverse techniques were used to prepare libraries and sequence TCR repertoires, to increase sequencing depth and limit assay-specific biases. Blood TCR repertoires of a handful of healthy adults were deeply sequenced to estimate repertoire size and the extent of clonotype sharing between individuals. Each donor's leukapheresis produced roughly between about 0.85 and 10 billion PBMCs.

CD8 naive samples were obtained by positive selection for CCR7 among CD45RO-negative cells, yielding a CD45RA+CCR7+ population from which TemRA cells were excluded. Healthy HIV-negative adults with no recently reported acute infections or vaccinations were included as donors. Every donor was a Caucasian adult residing in Nashville, Tennessee, USA. Blood was collected by leukapheresis, and PBMCs were isolated by Ficoll-Histopaque density gradient centrifugation and then cryopreserved in liquid nitrogen vapor phase. Analytical flow cytometry was used to check the purity and quantity of every magnetically sorted T cell population. From each sorted fraction, genomic DNA was isolated and quantified by UV absorbance on a Nanodrop 2000c. Results and caveats for the whole study, not just this receptor: Based on pairwise subsampling, the degree of clonotype sharing among donors was expected to be affected by sequencing depth. Clonotypes shared by all four sorted-subset donors showed higher generation probabilities than non-shared clonotypes. Estimated clonotype richness was generally larger for naive than for memory subsets. Sampling was limited to blood, and TCR repertoires in tissue likely differ from TCR repertoires in blood. Rarefaction of sorted-subset datasets indicated incomplete sequencing despite the large sequencing depth. The genetic and exposure-history diversity represented was limited by the small number of donors. Across a few donors, roughly 5.4% of naive CD4, approximately 3.5% of naive CD8, roughly 2.2% of memory CD4, and approximately 0.4% of memory CD8 clonotypes were shared.

Recombination joined TRBV21-1 with TRBJ1-1; the table calls TRBD1, which could not be checked here. TRBV21-1 is designated a pseudogene. The TCR sequence derives from a man between 18 and 35 years old in good health. Some clones in this sample may be carry-over from other donors' samples. Sequencing used naive CD8+ T cells from PBMCs. According to the study, the label for this sample's cell subset or site signals: CD45RA+CCR7+. Here is the DNA: TGTGCCAGCAGCAGTCCGCTCAGGGGCCCGTTTGAAGCTTTCTTT. Its translation reads: CASSSPLRGPFEAFF.